This T cell receptor (beta chain) was identified during a study of T-cell reconstitution after alpha-beta-depleted transplantation in children. Molecular barcoding with unique molecular identifiers was used for the TCRbeta library. MiXCR, applied by TCRdb to the PCR reads, yields one record per CDR3 protein. The sample has some 180,000 distinct CDR3 sequences, about 6.6% seen once; the top ten hold 5% to 6.5%. Trimming stripped 4 bases from V and 4 bases from J, with 4 bases between. The CDR3 loop spans 11 amino acids. CDR1 is SGHTA and CDR2 is FQGNSA in the germline V gene. This clonotype came up many times.

This chain joins TRBV7-2 and TRBJ2-5, with no clear D. This sequence originates from a boy under 10 years old with acute lymphoblastic leukemia, due to receive a stem cell transplant. The sample consisted of PBMCs, taken before TCRalphabeta/CD19-depleted stem cell transplant. CDR3 in amino acids: CASSSRETQYF. The CDR3 nucleotides are TGTGCCAGCAGCTCCCGAGAGACCCAGTACTTC.